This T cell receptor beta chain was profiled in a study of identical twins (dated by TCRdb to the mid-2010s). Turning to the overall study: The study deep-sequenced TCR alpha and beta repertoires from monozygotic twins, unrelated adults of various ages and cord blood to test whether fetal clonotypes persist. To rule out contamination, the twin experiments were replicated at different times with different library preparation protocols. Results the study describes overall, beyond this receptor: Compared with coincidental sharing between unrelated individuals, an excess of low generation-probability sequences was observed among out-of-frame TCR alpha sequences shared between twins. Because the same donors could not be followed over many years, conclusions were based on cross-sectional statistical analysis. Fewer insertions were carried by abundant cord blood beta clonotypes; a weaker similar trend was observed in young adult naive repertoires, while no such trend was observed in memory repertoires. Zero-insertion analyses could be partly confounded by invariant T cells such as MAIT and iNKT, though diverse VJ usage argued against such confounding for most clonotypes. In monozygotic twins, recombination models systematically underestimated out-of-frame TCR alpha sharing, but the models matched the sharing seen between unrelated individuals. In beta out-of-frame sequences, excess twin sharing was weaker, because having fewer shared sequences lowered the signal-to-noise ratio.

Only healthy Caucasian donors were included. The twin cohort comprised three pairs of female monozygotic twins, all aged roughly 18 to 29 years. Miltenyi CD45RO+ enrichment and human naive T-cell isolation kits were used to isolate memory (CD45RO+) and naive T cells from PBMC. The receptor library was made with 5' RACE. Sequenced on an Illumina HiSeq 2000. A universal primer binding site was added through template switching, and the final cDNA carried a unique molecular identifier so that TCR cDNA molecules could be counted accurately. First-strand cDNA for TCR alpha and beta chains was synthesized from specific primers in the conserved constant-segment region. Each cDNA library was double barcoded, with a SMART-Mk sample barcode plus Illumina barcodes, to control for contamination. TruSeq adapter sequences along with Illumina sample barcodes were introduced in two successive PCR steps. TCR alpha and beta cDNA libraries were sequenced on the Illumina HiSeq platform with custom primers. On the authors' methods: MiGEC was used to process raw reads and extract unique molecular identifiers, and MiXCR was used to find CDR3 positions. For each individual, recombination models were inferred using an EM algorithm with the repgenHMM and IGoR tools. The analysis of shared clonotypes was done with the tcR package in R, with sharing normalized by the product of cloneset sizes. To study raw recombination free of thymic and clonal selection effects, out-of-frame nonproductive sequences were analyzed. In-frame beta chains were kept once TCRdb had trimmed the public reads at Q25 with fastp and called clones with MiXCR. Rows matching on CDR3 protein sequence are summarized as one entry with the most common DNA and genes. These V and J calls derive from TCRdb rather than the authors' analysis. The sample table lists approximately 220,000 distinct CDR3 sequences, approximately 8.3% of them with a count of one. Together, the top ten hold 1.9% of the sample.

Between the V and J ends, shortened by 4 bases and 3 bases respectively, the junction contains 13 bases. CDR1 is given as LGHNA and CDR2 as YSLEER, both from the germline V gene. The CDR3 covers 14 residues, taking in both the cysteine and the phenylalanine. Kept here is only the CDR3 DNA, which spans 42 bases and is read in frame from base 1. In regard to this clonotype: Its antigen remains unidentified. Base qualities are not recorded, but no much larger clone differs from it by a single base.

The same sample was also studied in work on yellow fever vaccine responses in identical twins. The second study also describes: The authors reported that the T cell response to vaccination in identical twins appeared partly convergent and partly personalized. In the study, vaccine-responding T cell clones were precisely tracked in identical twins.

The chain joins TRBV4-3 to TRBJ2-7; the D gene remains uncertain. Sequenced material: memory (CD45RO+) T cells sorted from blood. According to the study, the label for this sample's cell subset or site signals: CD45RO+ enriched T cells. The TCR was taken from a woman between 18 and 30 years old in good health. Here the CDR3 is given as CASSPSGGVYEQYF. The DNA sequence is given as TGCGCCAGCAGCCCTTCCGGCGGAGTCTACGAGCAGTACTTC.